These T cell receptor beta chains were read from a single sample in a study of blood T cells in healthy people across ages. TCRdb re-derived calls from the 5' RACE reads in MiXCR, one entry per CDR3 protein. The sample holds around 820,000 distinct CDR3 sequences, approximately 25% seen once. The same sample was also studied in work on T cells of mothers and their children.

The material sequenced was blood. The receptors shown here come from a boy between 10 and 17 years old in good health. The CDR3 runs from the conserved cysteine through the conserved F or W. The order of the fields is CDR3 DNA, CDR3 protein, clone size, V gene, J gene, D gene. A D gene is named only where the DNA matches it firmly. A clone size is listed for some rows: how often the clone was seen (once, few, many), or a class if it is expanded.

CDR3nt: TGTGCCAGCAGTCCGGGACTAGCGGGAGTGTTTGATGAGCAGTTCTTC; CDR3aa: CASSPGLAGVFDEQFF; abundance: once; v_gene: TRBV27; j_gene: TRBJ2-1; d_gene: TRBD2
CDR3nt: TGTGCCAGCAGCCAAGCAGGCCTTAGCAATCAGCCCCAGCATTTT; CDR3aa: CASSQAGLSNQPQHF; abundance: few; v_gene: TRBV3-1; j_gene: TRBJ1-5; d_gene: -
CDR3nt: TGTGCCAGCAGGGATTGGGGCTACGAGCAGTACTTC; CDR3aa: CASRDWGYEQYF; abundance: few; v_gene: TRBV6-1; j_gene: TRBJ2-7; d_gene: -
CDR3nt: TGTGCCAGCAGCCAAGAGGGACTAGCGAGGAAGAACTTC; CDR3aa: CASSQEGLARKNF; abundance: -; v_gene: TRBV3-1; j_gene: TRBJ2-7; d_gene: TRBD2
CDR3nt: TGCAGCGTTGAGGGCTCTGGAAACACCATATATTTT; CDR3aa: CSVEGSGNTIYF; abundance: -; v_gene: TRBV29-1; j_gene: TRBJ1-3; d_gene: -
CDR3nt: TGTGCCAGCTCACCGACGGAGGGGGCCGACTATGGCTACACCTTC; CDR3aa: CASSPTEGADYGYTF; abundance: few; v_gene: TRBV18; j_gene: TRBJ1-2; d_gene: TRBD1
CDR3nt: TGCAGTGCTAGAAATGCGGAGCAGTACTTC; CDR3aa: CSARNAEQYF; abundance: few; v_gene: TRBV20-1; j_gene: TRBJ2-5; d_gene: -
CDR3nt: TGTGCCAGCAGTTTAGGCGGGACAGGGGGCATCAATGAGCAGTTCTTC; CDR3aa: CASSLGGTGGINEQFF; abundance: few; v_gene: TRBV28; j_gene: TRBJ2-1; d_gene: TRBD1
CDR3nt: TGTGCCAGCAGCTTGACCGGGGTGACCGGGGCCAACGTCCTGACTTTC; CDR3aa: CASSLTGVTGANVLTF; abundance: few; v_gene: TRBV7-2; j_gene: TRBJ2-6; d_gene: -
CDR3nt: TGCGCCAGCAGCCACGGCCTTAGCTCCTACAATGAGCAGTTCTTC; CDR3aa: CASSHGLSSYNEQFF; abundance: -; v_gene: TRBV4-3; j_gene: TRBJ2-1; d_gene: -
CDR3nt: TGTGCCAGCAGTTACTGGGACAGGGGACAGCTCTTC; CDR3aa: CASSYWDRGQLF; abundance: few; v_gene: TRBV6-2/TRBV6-3; j_gene: TRBJ2-7; d_gene: TRBD1
CDR3nt: TGTGCCACTTACGACTCCGGGACAGGGGAAAGGGATGAGCAGTTCTTC; CDR3aa: CATYDSGTGERDEQFF; abundance: -; v_gene: TRBV6-6; j_gene: TRBJ2-1; d_gene: TRBD1
CDR3nt: TGCGCCAGCAGCCAATTATACAATGAGCAGTTCTTC; CDR3aa: CASSQLYNEQFF; abundance: many; v_gene: TRBV4-1; j_gene: TRBJ2-1; d_gene: -
CDR3nt: TGTGCCAGCAGTGATCTAGACCGATGGAATGCCTACGAGCAGTACTTC; CDR3aa: CASSDLDRWNAYEQYF; abundance: -; v_gene: TRBV12-3/TRBV12-4; j_gene: TRBJ2-7; d_gene: -
CDR3nt: TGTGCCAGCTCACCACTTCTTACCGGGACAGGGGGCTCTGGGGCCAACGTCCTAACTTTC; CDR3aa: CASSPLLTGTGGSGANVLTF; abundance: few; v_gene: TRBV18; j_gene: TRBJ2-6; d_gene: TRBD1
CDR3nt: TGCGCCAGCAGCTTGACAGGTGGGGGTTATAGCAATCAGCCCCAGCATTTT; CDR3aa: CASSLTGGGYSNQPQHF; abundance: few; v_gene: TRBV5-1; j_gene: TRBJ1-5; d_gene: -
CDR3nt: TGCGCCAGCAGTCGGGCCGAAACGGGCACCGGGGAGCTGTTTTTT; CDR3aa: CASSRAETGTGELFF; abundance: -; v_gene: TRBV5-1; j_gene: TRBJ2-2; d_gene: -